Listed here are 27 T cell receptor beta chains from one sample, sequenced in a study of monozygotic twins with inflammatory bowel disease. TCRdb re-called the 5' RACE reads and gives one entry per CDR3 protein, without DNA. The specimen's table records approximately 400,000 distinct CDR3 sequences. The sample comprised blood. These receptors all stem from a human donor with ulcerative colitis or Crohn's disease, or a healthy co-twin of an affected twin (not recorded which).

The chain carries TRBV4-2 and TRBJ2-1; TCRdb calls TRBD1, which cannot be checked without DNA. Germline values: CDR1 LGHNA, CDR2 YNFKEQ. This CDR3 is 14 amino acids long. This chain's CDR3 is CASSQDEGNNEQFF.

The chain is built from TRBV6-1 and TRBJ2-6. Germline V gives CDR1 MNHNS, CDR2 SASEGT. CDR3 length: 15 residues. CDR3 loop: CASFLRAAGANVLTF.

This chain joins TRBV5-1 and TRBJ2-5. Germline-derived CDR1 and CDR2 are SGHRS and YFSETQ. The CDR3 runs 12 residues. CDR3 residues: CASGHPQETQYF.

The chain employs TRBV7-8 and TRBJ1-4; absent DNA, TCRdb's TRBD1 call cannot be checked. Germline lookup yields CDR1 SGHVS and CDR2 FQNEAQ. The CDR3 has 15 residues. This CDR3 reads CASSVGQGANEKLFF.

V and J are TRBV7-3 and TRBJ2-1; no DNA is available, so the TRBD1 call from TCRdb remains unchecked. Germline V gene data show CDR1 as SGHTA and CDR2 as FQGTGA. There are 16 residues in the CDR3. The CDR3 region is CASSLQTGTGFNEQFF.

The chain recombines TRBV7-2 with TRBJ1-2. This CDR3 is 12 amino acids long. Looked up from germline, CDR1 is SGHTA and CDR2 is FQGNSA. CDR3 protein: CASSLNLYGYTF.

This rearrangement joins TRBV6-4 to TRBJ2-2. The CDR3 spans 14 residues. Germline loops: CDR1 MRHNA, CDR2 SNTAGT. CDR3 sequence: CASSDNYNTGELFF.

The chain joins TRBV20-1 to TRBJ2-7; TCRdb's D call, TRBD1, is unchecked because there is no DNA. Germline V gene sequence: CDR1 DFQATT, CDR2 SNEGSKA (reference sequence). CDR3 size: 14 residues. The chain's CDR3 is CSASVGQGSKEQYF.

The gene calls are TRBV18 and TRBJ2-1; TCRdb calls TRBD2, which cannot be checked without DNA. The CDR3 contains 14 residues. Germline CDR1 reads KGHSH; CDR2 reads LQKENI. CDR3 amino acids: CASSGLDSYNEQFF.

This chain joins TRBV5-1 and TRBJ1-1. CDR1 is SGHRS, CDR2 YFSETQ, per germline. The CDR3 is made up of 14 amino acids. The CDR3 region is CASSRGEYGTEAFF.

J is TRBJ2-5 and V is TRBV4-1. Germline CDR1 is MGHRA and CDR2 is YSYEKL. CDR3 length: 15 residues. CDR3 loop: CASSQVRTTEETQYF.

The chain is built from TRBV20-1 and TRBJ2-5; there is no DNA to check the TCRdb D call of TRBD2. Germline V gives CDR1 DFQATT, CDR2 SNEGSKA (reference sequence). The CDR3 covers 16 residues. The CDR3 here is CSARVIIGGVGETQYF.

The rearrangement links TRBV3-1 to TRBJ1-1. Germline V gene data show CDR1 as LGHDT and CDR2 as YNNKEL (reference sequence). This CDR3 is built from 14 residues. The CDR3 protein is CASRLQGGRAEAFF. The full variable domain, with the rest looked up from reference TRBV3-1 and TRBJ1-1, is DTAVSQTPKYLVTQMGNDKSIKCEQNLGHDTMYWYKQDSKKFLKIMFSYNNKELIINETVPNRFSPKSPDKAHLNLHINSLELGDSAVYFCASRLQGGRAEAFFGQGTRLTVV.

This chain connects TRBV5-6 to TRBJ1-2; there is no DNA to check the TCRdb D call of TRBD1. Germline V gene sequence: CDR1 SGHDT, CDR2 YYEEEE. The CDR3 extends over 14 amino acids. The CDR3 reads CASSSTGSLSGYAF.

The V call is TRBV11-2, the J call TRBJ2-1; the TCRdb call, TRBD1, lacks DNA for checking. Germline CDR1 is SGHAT and CDR2 is FQNNGV. The CDR3 runs 14 residues. Here the CDR3 reads CASRRGGSYNEQFF.

This sequence joins TRBV6-2 or TRBV6-3 and TRBJ2-7; TCRdb indicates TRBD2, and absent DNA this call remains unverified. Germline V gene sequence: CDR1 MNHEY, CDR2 SVGEGT. The CDR3 has 18 amino acids. The CDR3 protein is CASSYARLAGAETYEQYF.

The chain employs TRBV4-2 and TRBJ1-2; the TCRdb call, TRBD1, lacks DNA for checking. The germline V gene has CDR1 LGHNA and CDR2 YNFKEQ. The CDR3 spans 15 residues. The chain's CDR3 is CASSLSDSQTGGYTF.

The V call is TRBV7-2, the J call TRBJ1-5; the D gene TCRdb calls, TRBD1, cannot be checked with no DNA. CDR3 length equals 16 residues. Germline CDR1 reads SGHTA; CDR2 reads FQGNSA. The CDR3 loop reads CASSLGQGKLGQPQHF.

The CDR3 sequence: CASRVAGGPGELFF. The chain is built from TRBV12-3 or TRBV12-4 and TRBJ2-2; without DNA, the TCRdb call of TRBD1 cannot be checked. The CDR3 is 14 residues long.

This chain uses TRBV7-2 with TRBJ2-7. The CDR3 is made up of 16 amino acids. CDR1 SGHTA and CDR2 FQGNSA come from the germline V gene. CDR3 in amino acids: CASSLYQIAESYEQYF.

This rearrangement joins TRBV12-3 or TRBV12-4 to TRBJ2-1; no DNA is available, so the TRBD1 call from TCRdb remains unchecked. This CDR3 has 15 residues. CDR3: CASSPRGGSRNEQFF.

V and J are TRBV5-1 and TRBJ2-3; TCRdb designates TRBD2, a call that cannot be tested without DNA. CDR1 and CDR2 (germline): SGHRS, YFSETQ. This CDR3 has 16 amino acids. The CDR3 sequence: CASSSRTSGGTDTQYF.

The chain uses TRBV10-3 and TRBJ2-7; TCRdb's D call, TRBD1, is unchecked because there is no DNA. The germline V gene has CDR1 ENHRY and CDR2 SYGVKD. The length of the CDR3 is 14 residues. The CDR3 reads CAISDPWTPYEQYF.

The rearrangement uses TRBV5-6 and TRBJ1-1; TCRdb calls TRBD1, which cannot be checked without DNA. The CDR3 length is 15 residues. Germline V gene lookup returns CDR1 SGHDT and CDR2 YYEEEE. CDR3 loop: CASSIGWGAGTEAFF.

This sequence joins TRBV5-1 and TRBJ2-7; TCRdb returns TRBD1, unconfirmable since there is no DNA. CDR1 SGHRS and CDR2 YFSETQ come from the germline V gene. There are 15 residues in the CDR3. The CDR3 sequence is CASSPAGARSYEQYF.

The chain joins TRBV30 to TRBJ1-4; TCRdb's assignment of TRBD1 cannot be checked, as there is no DNA. This CDR3 comprises 13 residues. CDR1 and CDR2 (germline): GTSNPN, SVGIG (reference sequence). CDR3 protein: CAWGQEQNEKLFF.

The chain is built from TRBV27 and TRBJ2-1; TCRdb designates TRBD2, a call that cannot be tested without DNA. CDR1 and CDR2 (germline): MNHEY, SMNVEV (reference sequence). The CDR3 sequence is 14 residues long. The CDR3 spells CASSPGLAANEQFF.